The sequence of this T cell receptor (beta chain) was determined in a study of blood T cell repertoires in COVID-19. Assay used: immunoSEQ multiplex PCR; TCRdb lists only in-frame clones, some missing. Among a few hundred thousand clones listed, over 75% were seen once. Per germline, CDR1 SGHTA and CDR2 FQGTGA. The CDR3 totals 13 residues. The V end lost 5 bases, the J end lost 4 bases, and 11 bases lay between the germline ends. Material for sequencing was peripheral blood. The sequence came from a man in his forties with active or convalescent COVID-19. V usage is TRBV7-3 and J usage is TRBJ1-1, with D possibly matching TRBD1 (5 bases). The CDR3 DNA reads TGTGCCAGCAGCCCTTATGGGGCCACTGAAGCTTTCTTT. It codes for CASSPYGATEAFF.